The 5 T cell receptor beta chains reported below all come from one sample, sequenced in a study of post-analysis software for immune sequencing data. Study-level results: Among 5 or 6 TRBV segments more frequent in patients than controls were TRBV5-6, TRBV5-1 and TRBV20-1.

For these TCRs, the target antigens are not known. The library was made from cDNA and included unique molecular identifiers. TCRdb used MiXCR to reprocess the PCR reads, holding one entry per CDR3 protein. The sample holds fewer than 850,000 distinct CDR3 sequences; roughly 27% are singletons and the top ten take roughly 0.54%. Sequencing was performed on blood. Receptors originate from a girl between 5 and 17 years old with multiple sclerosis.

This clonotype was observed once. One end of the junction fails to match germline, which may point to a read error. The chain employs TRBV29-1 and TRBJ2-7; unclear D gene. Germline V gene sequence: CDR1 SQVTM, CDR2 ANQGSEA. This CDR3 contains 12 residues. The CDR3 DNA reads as TGCAGCGTTGAAACGGAGACCTACGAGCGGTACTTC. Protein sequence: CSVETETYERYF.

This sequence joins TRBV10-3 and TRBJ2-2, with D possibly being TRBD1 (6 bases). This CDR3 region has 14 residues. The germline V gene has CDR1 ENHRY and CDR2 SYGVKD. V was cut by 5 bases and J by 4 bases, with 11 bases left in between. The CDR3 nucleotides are TGTGCCATCAGTAAAGGGGGTGTCACCGGGGAGCTGTTTTTT. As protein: CAISKGGVTGELFF.

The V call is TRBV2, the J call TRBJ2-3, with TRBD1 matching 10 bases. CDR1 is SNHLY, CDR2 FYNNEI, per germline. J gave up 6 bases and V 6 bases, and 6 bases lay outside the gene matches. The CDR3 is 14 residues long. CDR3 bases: TGTGCCAGCAGACGGACAGGGGGAATGGATACGCAGTATTTT. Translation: CASRRTGGMDTQYF.

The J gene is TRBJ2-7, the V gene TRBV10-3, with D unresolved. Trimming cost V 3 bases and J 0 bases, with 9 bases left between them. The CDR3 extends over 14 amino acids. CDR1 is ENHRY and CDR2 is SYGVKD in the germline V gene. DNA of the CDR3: TGTGCCATCAGTGAAGCGAGGAGCTCCTACGAGCAGTACTTC. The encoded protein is CAISEARSSYEQYF.

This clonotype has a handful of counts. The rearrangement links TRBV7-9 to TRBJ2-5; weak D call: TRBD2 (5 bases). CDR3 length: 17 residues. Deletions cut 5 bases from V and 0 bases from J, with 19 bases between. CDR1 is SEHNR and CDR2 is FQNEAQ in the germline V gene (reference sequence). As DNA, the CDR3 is TGTGCCAGCAGCCAACTATATGAACGGGATTACCAAGAGACCCAGTACTTC. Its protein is CASSQLYERDYQETQYF.